This TCR beta chain derives from a study of OX40 agonist ivuxolimab in advanced cancers. Study-wide context: Three patients showed partial responses: one hepatocellular carcinoma and two cutaneous melanoma cases.

The assay was immunoSEQ multiplex PCR, and TCRdb's table has in-frame clones only and misses some. Of roughly 56,000 clones in the sample, about 82% are singletons; the top ten hold 2% to 3%. Sequences were derived from CD4+ or CD8+ T cells sorted from blood, sampled in a trial of the OX40 agonist ivuxolimab. The receptor was isolated from an adult with an advanced solid tumor such as melanoma, head and neck, liver or kidney cancer.

CDR3 nucleotide sequence: TGTGCCAGCGGTAGGGGAGCTTATCAGCCCCAGCATTTT. It encodes CASGRGAYQPQHF. This chain connects TRBV5-5 to TRBJ1-5; D is perhaps TRBD1 (5 bases). The germline gives CDR1 SGHKS, CDR2 YYEKEE (reference sequence). CDR3 length: 13 amino acids. Trimming pared 7 bases from V and 5 bases from J, leaving 13 bases between.